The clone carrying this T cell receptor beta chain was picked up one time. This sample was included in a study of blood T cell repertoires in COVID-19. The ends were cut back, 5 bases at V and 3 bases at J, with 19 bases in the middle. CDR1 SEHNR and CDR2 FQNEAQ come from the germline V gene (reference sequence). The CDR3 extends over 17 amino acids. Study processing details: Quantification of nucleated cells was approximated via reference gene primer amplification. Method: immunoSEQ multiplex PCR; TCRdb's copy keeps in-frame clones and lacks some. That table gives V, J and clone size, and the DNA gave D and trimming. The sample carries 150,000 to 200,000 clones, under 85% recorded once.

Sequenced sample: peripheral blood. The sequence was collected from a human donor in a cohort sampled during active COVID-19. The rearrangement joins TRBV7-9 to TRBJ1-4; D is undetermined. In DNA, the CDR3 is TGTGCCAGCAGCCCCCCAATTGAGAAAGCTTCTAATGAAAAACTGTTTTTT. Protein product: CASSPPIEKASNEKLFF. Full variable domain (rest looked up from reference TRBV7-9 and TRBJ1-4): DTGVSQNPRHKITKRGQNVTFRCDPISEHNRLYWYRQTLGQGPEFLTYFQNEAQLEKSRLLSDRFSAERPKGSFSTLEIQRTEQGDSAMYLCASSPPIEKASNEKLFFGSGTQLSVL.